The rows below give T cell receptor beta chains drawn from one sample of a study of T-cell memory formation after mild COVID-19. In TCRdb, the 5' RACE reads were re-called with MiXCR into one record per CDR3 protein. The table shows roughly 150,000 distinct CDR3 sequences, with 10% to 15% occurring only once. Material: PBMCs or a T cell subset sorted from them (not recorded which). These receptors were taken from a man aged 18 to 30 who had mild COVID-19 (a few samples of this study predate the infection). Cell type and time point are not known. The CDR3 runs from the conserved cysteine through the conserved F or W. The D gene is left open where the match is weak. Where a row states a size, it is once, few, many or the class of an expanded clone; other rows omit it.

J: TRBJ1-2
size: few
D: TRBD1
V: TRBV6-2/TRBV6-3
DNA: TGTGCCAGCAGTTACGACCCCGCCGGGACAGCCTATGGCTACACCTTC
CDR3: CASSYDPAGTAYGYTF

J: TRBJ2-2
size: many
D: .
V: TRBV20-1
DNA: TGCAGTGCCCTAAGGGAGGCCGGGGAGCTGTTTTTT
CDR3: CSALREAGELFF

J: TRBJ2-3
size: few
D: TRBD2
V: TRBV5-1
DNA: TGCGCCAGCGTAAGCGGGGAAAGCACAGATACGCAGTATTTT
CDR3: CASVSGESTDTQYF

J: TRBJ2-7
size: .
D: .
V: TRBV20-1
DNA: TGCAGTGCTAGAGGTGCGACCACCTACTACTACGAGCAGTACTTC
CDR3: CSARGATTYYYEQYF

J: TRBJ2-7
size: many
D: TRBD1
V: TRBV5-1
DNA: TGCGCCAGCAGCTTGGGGACAGGGCTACACGAGCAGTACTTC
CDR3: CASSLGTGLHEQYF

J: TRBJ1-2
size: few
D: TRBD1
V: TRBV15
DNA: TGTGCCACCAGCAGAGGCAGGGGGCTTGAATATAACTATGGCTACACCTTC
CDR3: CATSRGRGLEYNYGYTF

J: TRBJ2-3
size: few
D: .
V: TRBV18
DNA: TGTGCCAGCCGACTATTACTCACAGATACGCAGTATTTT
CDR3: CASRLLLTDTQYF

J: TRBJ2-3
size: .
D: TRBD2
V: TRBV3-1
DNA: TGTGCCAGCAGCGGACTAGCGGGGGAAAGGAGCACAGATACGCAGTATTTT
CDR3: CASSGLAGERSTDTQYF

J: TRBJ2-2
size: .
D: .
V: TRBV6-5
DNA: TGTGCCAGCAGCCTCAGGGATACTAACACCGGGGAGCTGTTTTTT
CDR3: CASSLRDTNTGELFF

J: TRBJ1-4
size: .
D: .
V: TRBV5-1
DNA: TGCGCCAGCAGCTCCCGGGAGGGAGGAGAAAAACTGTTTTTT
CDR3: CASSSREGGEKLFF

J: TRBJ2-3
size: few
D: .
V: TRBV9
DNA: TGTGCCAGCAGCGACCAAAAGCTCGGGGAGTACACAGATACGCAGTATTTT
CDR3: CASSDQKLGEYTDTQYF

J: TRBJ2-5
size: few
D: TRBD1
V: TRBV6-5
DNA: TGTGCCAGCACCCGAGGAACAGGGGCAAAGACCCAGTACTTC
CDR3: CASTRGTGAKTQYF

J: TRBJ1-2
size: .
D: .
V: TRBV28
DNA: TGTGCCAGCACTACAGCTAACTATGGCTACACCTTC
CDR3: CASTTANYGYTF

J: TRBJ1-1
size: .
D: .
V: TRBV10-3
DNA: TGTGCCACCAGCGGGGGGAACACTGAAGCTTTCTTT
CDR3: CATSGGNTEAFF

J: TRBJ2-5
size: few
D: .
V: TRBV15
DNA: TGTGCCACCAGCAGAGAACTAGGGCAAGAGACCCAGTACTTC
CDR3: CATSRELGQETQYF

J: TRBJ2-5
size: .
D: TRBD2
V: TRBV11-2
DNA: TGTGCCAGCAGCTTAGGGGCGGGGGGACCAGAGACCCAGTACTTC
CDR3: CASSLGAGGPETQYF

J: TRBJ1-5
size: .
D: .
V: TRBV4-1
DNA: TGCGCCAGCAGCCAACAACTCGGGGTCCAGCCCCAGCATTTT
CDR3: CASSQQLGVQPQHF

J: TRBJ2-1
size: few
D: .
V: TRBV7-2
DNA: TGTGCCAGCAAGGGACCCGGCTCCTACAATGAGCAGTTCTTC
CDR3: CASKGPGSYNEQFF

J: TRBJ1-4
size: once
D: .
V: TRBV20-1
DNA: TGCAGTGCTAGAGCCACTCGTCCGGGAAAACTGTTTTTT
CDR3: CSARATRPGKLFF

J: TRBJ1-1
size: .
D: TRBD1
V: TRBV20-1
DNA: TGCAGTGCTACAGGGGGGAACACTGAAGCTTTCTTT
CDR3: CSATGGNTEAFF

J: TRBJ2-1
size: few
D: .
V: TRBV5-5
DNA: TGTGCCAGCAGCTTGGCACCCAACAATGAGCAGTTCTTC
CDR3: CASSLAPNNEQFF

J: TRBJ2-3
size: few
D: .
V: TRBV5-4
DNA: TGTGCCAGCAGCCAGGGACACACAGATACGCAGTATTTT
CDR3: CASSQGHTDTQYF

J: TRBJ2-1
size: few
D: .
V: TRBV7-2
DNA: TGTGCCAGCAGCGTCCCCGGGCGGGGCCAGGGAAATGAGCAGTTCTTC
CDR3: CASSVPGRGQGNEQFF

J: TRBJ2-1
size: few
D: TRBD1
V: TRBV5-1
DNA: TGCGCCAGCTTCCGGGACAGGGCATACAATGAGCAGTTCTTC
CDR3: CASFRDRAYNEQFF

J: TRBJ1-6
size: few
D: .
V: TRBV7-2
DNA: TGTGCCAGCAGCCGCGAAACAAATTCACCCCTCCACTTT
CDR3: CASSRETNSPLHF

J: TRBJ1-1
size: few
D: TRBD1
V: TRBV12-3/TRBV12-4
DNA: TGTGCCAGCACCCGAGACAGGGTGTGGGCTGAAGCTTTCTTT
CDR3: CASTRDRVWAEAFF

J: TRBJ2-2
size: .
D: .
V: TRBV10-3
DNA: TGTGCCATCAGGGGGACCCCCGACACCGGGGAGCTGTTTTTT
CDR3: CAIRGTPDTGELFF

J: TRBJ1-5
size: .
D: TRBD1
V: TRBV7-9
DNA: TGTGCCAGCAGCACACAGGGGCGGCAGCCCCAGCATTTT
CDR3: CASSTQGRQPQHF

J: TRBJ2-2
size: few
D: .
V: TRBV20-1
DNA: TGCAGTGCTATTGCAGCCGGGACATGGATCGAATACGGGGAGCTGTTTTTT
CDR3: CSAIAAGTWIEYGELFF

J: TRBJ1-5
size: .
D: .
V: TRBV2
DNA: TGTGCCAGCAGTCCCTCCCCCAGGGACCAGCCCCAGCATTTT
CDR3: CASSPSPRDQPQHF

J: TRBJ2-1
size: few
D: TRBD1
V: TRBV5-1
DNA: TGCGCCAGCAGCCCGGGACAGGGGGCGAATGAGCAGTTCTTC
CDR3: CASSPGQGANEQFF

J: TRBJ1-1
size: few
D: .
V: TRBV5-6
DNA: TGTGCCAGCAGCTTGTGGGAGACTGAAGCTTTCTTT
CDR3: CASSLWETEAFF

J: TRBJ2-1
size: .
D: .
V: TRBV20-1
DNA: TGCAGTGCTAGAGGAGCTCTCAACTCCTACAATGAGCAGTTCTTC
CDR3: CSARGALNSYNEQFF

J: TRBJ1-4
size: .
D: .
V: TRBV12-3/TRBV12-4
DNA: TGTGCCAGCAGTTTTGGTAGAACTAATGAAAAACTGTTTTTT
CDR3: CASSFGRTNEKLFF

J: TRBJ1-2
size: few
D: .
V: TRBV20-1
DNA: TGCAGTGCTAGAAGGGACCTTAAAGGGGGCTACACCTTC
CDR3: CSARRDLKGGYTF

J: TRBJ2-3
size: many
D: TRBD2
V: TRBV5-1
DNA: TGCGCCAGCAGCTTGGGCCTAGCGGGGGTTAGCACAGATACGCAGTATTTT
CDR3: CASSLGLAGVSTDTQYF

J: TRBJ1-1
size: many
D: .
V: TRBV15
DNA: TGTGCCACCACGCGTGACTTGAACACTGAAGCTTTCTTT
CDR3: CATTRDLNTEAFF

J: TRBJ1-1
size: few
D: TRBD1
V: TRBV29-1
DNA: TGCAGCGTGCACCTAAGACAGGGCGGCACTGAAGCTTTCTTT
CDR3: CSVHLRQGGTEAFF

J: TRBJ2-1
size: .
D: .
V: TRBV12-3/TRBV12-4
DNA: TGTGCCAGCAAAAACGGGGGATCCTACAATGAGCAGTTCTTC
CDR3: CASKNGGSYNEQFF

J: TRBJ1-1
size: .
D: TRBD1
V: TRBV15
DNA: TGTGCCACCAGCAGAGCCCCGGGACAGGAGGACACTGAAGCTTTCTTT
CDR3: CATSRAPGQEDTEAFF

J: TRBJ1-6
size: few
D: .
V: TRBV5-5
DNA: TGTGCCAGCAGCGTCGAACTACAGCTGCGGTCACCCCTCCACTTT
CDR3: CASSVELQLRSPLHF

J: TRBJ1-1
size: .
D: TRBD1
V: TRBV5-4
DNA: TGTGCCAGCAGCTTTTCAGGGGGCGCTTTGGCCACTGAAGCTTTCTTT
CDR3: CASSFSGGALATEAFF

J: TRBJ1-1
size: .
D: .
V: TRBV7-2
DNA: TGTGCCAGCAGCCCCGGGAGGAGGACTGAAGCTTTCTTT
CDR3: CASSPGRRTEAFF

J: TRBJ2-3
size: few
D: .
V: TRBV5-1
DNA: TGCGCCAGCAGCGCCCTCCAGGGTTCTAGCACAGATACGCAGTATTTT
CDR3: CASSALQGSSTDTQYF

J: TRBJ2-1
size: few
D: TRBD2
V: TRBV12-3/TRBV12-4
DNA: TGTGCCAGCAGCCGACGGGGACTAGAAGGGAATGAGCAGTTCTTC
CDR3: CASSRRGLEGNEQFF

J: TRBJ1-1
size: .
D: .
V: TRBV2
DNA: TGTGCCAGCAGTGAGAGGAGGTACACTGAAGCTTTCTTT
CDR3: CASSERRYTEAFF

J: TRBJ1-3
size: few
D: .
V: TRBV7-3
DNA: TGTGCCAGCAGCCGGACCGGGTCATCGGGAAACACCATATATTTT
CDR3: CASSRTGSSGNTIYF

J: TRBJ2-3
size: .
D: .
V: TRBV2
DNA: TGTGCCAGCAGTTCGAATACGCAGTATTTT
CDR3: CASSSNTQYF

J: TRBJ1-2
size: .
D: .
V: TRBV7-2
DNA: TGTGCCAGCAGCCCTACGACGGATTATGGCTACACCTTC
CDR3: CASSPTTDYGYTF

J: TRBJ2-1
size: few
D: TRBD1
V: TRBV2
DNA: TGTGCCAGCAGTCAGGACAGGGGGAGAAGTGAGCAGTTCTTC
CDR3: CASSQDRGRSEQFF

J: TRBJ2-3
size: few
D: TRBD2
V: TRBV18
DNA: TGTGCCAGCTCACCTTTCGGACTAGACACGCAGTATTTT
CDR3: CASSPFGLDTQYF

J: TRBJ2-4
size: few
D: .
V: TRBV6-1
DNA: TGTGCCAGCAGTGGCGCTGTCCGGGGCCTAGCCAAAAACATTCAGTACTTC
CDR3: CASSGAVRGLAKNIQYF

J: TRBJ2-1
size: .
D: TRBD1
V: TRBV5-1
DNA: TGCGCCAGCAGAGAACGGGACAGGGTTTCGGCTGAGCAGTTCTTC
CDR3: CASRERDRVSAEQFF

J: TRBJ1-6
size: .
D: .
V: TRBV5-1
DNA: TGCGCCAGCAGCTTGGATCCGATAAACCCAAATTCACCCCTCCACTTT
CDR3: CASSLDPINPNSPLHF

J: TRBJ1-4
size: few
D: .
V: TRBV5-1
DNA: TGCGCCAGCAGCTTGGAAGCGGGGCCTGGAGAAAAACTGTTTTTT
CDR3: CASSLEAGPGEKLFF

J: TRBJ2-7
size: few
D: .
V: TRBV20-1
DNA: TGCAGTGCTAGACCGGACCCCTACGAGCAGTACTTC
CDR3: CSARPDPYEQYF

J: TRBJ2-3
size: few
D: TRBD2
V: TRBV7-8
DNA: TGTGCCAGCAGCGTCGTCCGGGGGGAGGCGGGTACGCAGTATTTT
CDR3: CASSVVRGEAGTQYF

J: TRBJ2-5
size: .
D: TRBD1
V: TRBV7-9
DNA: TGTGCCAGCAGCCGGGACAGCCACGAGACCCAGTACTTC
CDR3: CASSRDSHETQYF

J: TRBJ2-7
size: many
D: .
V: TRBV5-1
DNA: TGCGCCAGCAGCGATAGCTCCTACGAGCAGTACTTC
CDR3: CASSDSSYEQYF

J: TRBJ2-1
size: many
D: TRBD2
V: TRBV4-3
DNA: TGCGCCAGCAGCCTCTCGGGGCGGGGGGAATATGAGCAGTTCTTC
CDR3: CASSLSGRGEYEQFF